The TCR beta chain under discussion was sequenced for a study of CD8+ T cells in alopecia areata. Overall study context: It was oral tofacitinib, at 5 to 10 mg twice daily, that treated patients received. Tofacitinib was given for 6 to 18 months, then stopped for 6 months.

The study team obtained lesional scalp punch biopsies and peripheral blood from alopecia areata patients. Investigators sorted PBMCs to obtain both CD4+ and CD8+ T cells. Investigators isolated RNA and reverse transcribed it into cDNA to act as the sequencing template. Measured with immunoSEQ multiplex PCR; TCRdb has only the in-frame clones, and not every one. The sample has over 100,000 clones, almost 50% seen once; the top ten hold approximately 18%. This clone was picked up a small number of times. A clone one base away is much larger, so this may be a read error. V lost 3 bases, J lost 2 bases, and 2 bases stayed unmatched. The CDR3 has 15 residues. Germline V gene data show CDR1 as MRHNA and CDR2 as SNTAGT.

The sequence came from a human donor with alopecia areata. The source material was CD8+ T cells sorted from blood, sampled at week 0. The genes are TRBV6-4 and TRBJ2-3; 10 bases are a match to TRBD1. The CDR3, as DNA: TGTGCCAGCAGTGAAGGGACAGGGGACACAGATACGCAGTATTTT. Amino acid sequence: CASSEGTGDTDTQYF.